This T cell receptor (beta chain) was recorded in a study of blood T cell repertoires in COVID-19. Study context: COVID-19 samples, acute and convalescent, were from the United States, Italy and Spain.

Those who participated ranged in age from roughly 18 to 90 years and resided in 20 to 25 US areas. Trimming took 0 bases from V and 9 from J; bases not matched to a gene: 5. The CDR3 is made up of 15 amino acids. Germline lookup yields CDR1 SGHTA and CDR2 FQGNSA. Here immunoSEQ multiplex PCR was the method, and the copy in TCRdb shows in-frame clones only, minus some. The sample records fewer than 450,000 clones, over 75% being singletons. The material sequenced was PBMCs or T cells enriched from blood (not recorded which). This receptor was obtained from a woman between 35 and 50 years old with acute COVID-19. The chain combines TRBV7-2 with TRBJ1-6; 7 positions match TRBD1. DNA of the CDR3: TGTGCCAGCAGCTTAGCGGAAACAGGGGTTTCACCCCTCCACTTT. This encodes CASSLAETGVSPLHF.